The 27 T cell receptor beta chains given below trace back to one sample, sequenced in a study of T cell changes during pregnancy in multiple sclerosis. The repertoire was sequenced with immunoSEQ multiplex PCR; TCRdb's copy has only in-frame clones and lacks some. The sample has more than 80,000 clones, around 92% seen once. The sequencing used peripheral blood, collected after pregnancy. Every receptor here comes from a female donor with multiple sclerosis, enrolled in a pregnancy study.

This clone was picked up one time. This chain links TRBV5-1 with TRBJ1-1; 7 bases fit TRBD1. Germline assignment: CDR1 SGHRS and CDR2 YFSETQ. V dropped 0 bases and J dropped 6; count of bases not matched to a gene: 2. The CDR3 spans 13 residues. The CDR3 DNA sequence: TGCGCCAGCAGCTTGGCCGGGACAGCTGAAGCTTTCTTT. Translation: CASSLAGTAEAFF.

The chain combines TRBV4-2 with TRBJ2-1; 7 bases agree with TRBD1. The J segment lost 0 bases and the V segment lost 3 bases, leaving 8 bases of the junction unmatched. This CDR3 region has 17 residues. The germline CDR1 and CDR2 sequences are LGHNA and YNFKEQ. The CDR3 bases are TGTGCCAGCAGCCAGACCCTCAGGGGGAGCTCCTACAATGAGCAGTTCTTC. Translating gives CASSQTLRGSSYNEQFF.

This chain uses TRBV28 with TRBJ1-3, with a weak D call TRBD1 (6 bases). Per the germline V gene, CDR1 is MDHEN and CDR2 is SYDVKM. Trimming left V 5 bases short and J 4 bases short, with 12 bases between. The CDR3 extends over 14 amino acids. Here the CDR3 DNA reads TGTGCCAGCAGTGACGCAGGGGTCGGAAACACCATATATTTT. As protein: CASSDAGVGNTIYF.

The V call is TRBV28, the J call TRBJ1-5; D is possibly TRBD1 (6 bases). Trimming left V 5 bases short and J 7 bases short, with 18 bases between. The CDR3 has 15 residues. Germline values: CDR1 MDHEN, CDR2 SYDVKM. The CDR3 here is CASSHRRQALQPQHF. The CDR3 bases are TGTGCCAGCAGTCACCGTCGACAGGCTCTACAGCCCCAGCATTTT. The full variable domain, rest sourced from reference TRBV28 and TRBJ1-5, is DVKVTQSSRYLVKRTGEKVFLECVQDMDHENMFWYRQDPGLGLRLIYFSYDVKMKEKGDIPEGYSVSREKKERFSLILESASTNQTSMYLCASSHRRQALQPQHFGDGTRLSIL.

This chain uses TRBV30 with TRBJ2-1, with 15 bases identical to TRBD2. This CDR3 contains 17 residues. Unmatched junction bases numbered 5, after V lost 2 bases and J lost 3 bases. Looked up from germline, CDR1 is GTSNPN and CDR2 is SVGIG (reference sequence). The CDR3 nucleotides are TGTGCCTGGAGTAACATGGGACTAGCGGGAGGCTACAATGAGCAGTTCTTC. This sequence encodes CAWSNMGLAGGYNEQFF.

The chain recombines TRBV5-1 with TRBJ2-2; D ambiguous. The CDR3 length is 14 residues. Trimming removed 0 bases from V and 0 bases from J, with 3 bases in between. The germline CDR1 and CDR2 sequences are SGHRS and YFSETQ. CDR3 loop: CASSLDSNTGELFF. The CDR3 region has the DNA TGCGCCAGCAGCTTGGACTCGAACACCGGGGAGCTGTTTTTT. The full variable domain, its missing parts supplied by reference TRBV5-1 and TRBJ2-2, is KAGVTQTPRYLIKTRGQQVTLSCSPISGHRSVSWYQQTPGQGLQFLFEYFSETQRNKGNFPGRFSGRQFSNSRSEMNVSTLELGDSALYLCASSLDSNTGELFFGEGSRLTVL.

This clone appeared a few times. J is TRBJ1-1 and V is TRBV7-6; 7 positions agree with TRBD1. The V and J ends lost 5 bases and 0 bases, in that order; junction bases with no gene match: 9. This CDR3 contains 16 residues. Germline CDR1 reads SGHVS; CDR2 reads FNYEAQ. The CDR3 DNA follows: TGTGCCAGCAGCAGGCAGGGGGTAGGGATGAACACTGAAGCTTTCTTT. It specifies CASSRQGVGMNTEAFF.

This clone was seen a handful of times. The CDR3 reads CASSVGLRTATSTEAFF. For the CDR3, the DNA is TGTGCCAGCAGCGTAGGCCTTCGGACAGCGACATCCACTGAAGCTTTCTTT. The V and J genes are TRBV9 and TRBJ1-1, with D possibly TRBD1 on 6 matching bases. Germline V gene lookup returns CDR1 SGDLS and CDR2 YYNGEE. CDR3 length: 17 residues. The V end was cut by 0 bases, the J end by 4 bases, with 19 bases between.

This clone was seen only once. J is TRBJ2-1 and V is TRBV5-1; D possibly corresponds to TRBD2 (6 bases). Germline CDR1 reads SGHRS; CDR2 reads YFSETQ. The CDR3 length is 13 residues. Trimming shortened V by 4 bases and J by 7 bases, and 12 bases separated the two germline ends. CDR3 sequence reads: CASSPGRRNEQFF. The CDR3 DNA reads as TGCGCCAGCAGCCCGGGGAGGAGGAATGAGCAGTTCTTC.

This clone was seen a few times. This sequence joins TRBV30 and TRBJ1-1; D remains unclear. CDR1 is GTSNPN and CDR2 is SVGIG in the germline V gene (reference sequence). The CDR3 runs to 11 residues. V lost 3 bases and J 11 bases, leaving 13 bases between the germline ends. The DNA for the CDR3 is TGTGCCTGGAGGGATAGGACTAGGGCTTTCTTT. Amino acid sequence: CAWRDRTRAFF.

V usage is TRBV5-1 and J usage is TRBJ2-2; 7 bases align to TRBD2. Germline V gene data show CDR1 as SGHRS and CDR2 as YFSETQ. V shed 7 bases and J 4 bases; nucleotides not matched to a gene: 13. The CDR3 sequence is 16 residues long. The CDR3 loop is CASYLMGPGGTGELFF. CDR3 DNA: TGCGCCAGCTATCTAATGGGTCCGGGGGGCACCGGGGAGCTGTTTTTT.

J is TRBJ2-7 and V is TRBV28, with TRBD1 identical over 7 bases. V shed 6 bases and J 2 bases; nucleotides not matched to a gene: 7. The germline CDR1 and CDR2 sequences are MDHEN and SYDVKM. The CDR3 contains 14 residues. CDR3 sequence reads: CASSTPGQPYEQYF. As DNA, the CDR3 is TGTGCCAGCAGCACCCCGGGACAGCCCTACGAGCAGTACTTC.

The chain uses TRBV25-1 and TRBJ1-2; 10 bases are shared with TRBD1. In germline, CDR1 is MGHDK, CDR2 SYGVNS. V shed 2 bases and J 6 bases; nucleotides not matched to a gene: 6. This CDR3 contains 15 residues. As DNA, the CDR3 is TGTGCCAGCAGTGAAAATAGGGGGACAGGGGATGGCTACACCTTC. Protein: CASSENRGTGDGYTF.

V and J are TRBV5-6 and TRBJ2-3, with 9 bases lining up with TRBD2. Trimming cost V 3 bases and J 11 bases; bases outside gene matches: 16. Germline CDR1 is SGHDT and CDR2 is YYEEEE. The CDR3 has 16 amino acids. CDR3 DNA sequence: TGTGCCAGCAGCTACTCAACTAGCGGGTTTACTGATGGGCAGTATTTT. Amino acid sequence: CASSYSTSGFTDGQYF.

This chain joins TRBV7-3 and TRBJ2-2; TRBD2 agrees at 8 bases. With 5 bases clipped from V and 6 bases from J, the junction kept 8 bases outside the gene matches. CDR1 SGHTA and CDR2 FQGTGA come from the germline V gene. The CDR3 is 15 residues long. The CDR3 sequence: CASSPTSGPAGELFF. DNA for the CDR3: TGTGCCAGCAGCCCTACTAGCGGTCCCGCCGGGGAGCTGTTTTTT. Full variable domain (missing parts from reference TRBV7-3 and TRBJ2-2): GAGVSQTPSNKVTEKGKYVELRCDPISGHTALYWYRQSLGQGPEFLIYFQGTGAADDSGLPNDRFFAVRPEGSVSTLKIQRTERGDSAVYLCASSPTSGPAGELFFGEGSRLTVL.

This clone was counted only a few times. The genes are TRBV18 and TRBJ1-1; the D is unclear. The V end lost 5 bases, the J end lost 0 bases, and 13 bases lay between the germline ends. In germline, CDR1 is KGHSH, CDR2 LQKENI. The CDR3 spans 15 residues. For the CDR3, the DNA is TGTGCCAGCTCAGAGCTCAGCGGAATGAACACTGAAGCTTTCTTT. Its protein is CASSELSGMNTEAFF.

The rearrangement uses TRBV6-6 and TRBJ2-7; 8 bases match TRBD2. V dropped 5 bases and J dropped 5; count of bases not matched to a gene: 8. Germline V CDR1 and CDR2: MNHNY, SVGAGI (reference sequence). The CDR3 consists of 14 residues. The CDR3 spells CASSPPGGGNEQYF. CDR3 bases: TGTGCCAGCAGTCCACCGGGGGGGGGCAACGAGCAGTACTTC.

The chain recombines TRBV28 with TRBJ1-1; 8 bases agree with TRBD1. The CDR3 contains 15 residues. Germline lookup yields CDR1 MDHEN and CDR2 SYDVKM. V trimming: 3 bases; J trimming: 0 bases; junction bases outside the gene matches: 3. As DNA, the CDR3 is TGTGCCAGCAGTTTCTCAGGGGGCCTGAACACTGAAGCTTTCTTT. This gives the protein CASSFSGGLNTEAFF.

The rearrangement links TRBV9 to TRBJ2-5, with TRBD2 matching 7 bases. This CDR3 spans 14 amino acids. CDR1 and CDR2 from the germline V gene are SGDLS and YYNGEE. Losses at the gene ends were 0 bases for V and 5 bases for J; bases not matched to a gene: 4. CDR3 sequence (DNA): TGTGCCAGCAGCGTAGGGGAGGGCCGGGAGACCCAGTACTTC. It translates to CASSVGEGRETQYF. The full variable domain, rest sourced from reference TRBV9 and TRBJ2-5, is DSGVTQTPKHLITATGQRVTLRCSPRSGDLSVYWYQQSLDQGLQFLIQYYNGEERAKGNILERFSAQQFPDLHSELNLSSLELGDSALYFCASSVGEGRETQYFGPGTRLLVL.

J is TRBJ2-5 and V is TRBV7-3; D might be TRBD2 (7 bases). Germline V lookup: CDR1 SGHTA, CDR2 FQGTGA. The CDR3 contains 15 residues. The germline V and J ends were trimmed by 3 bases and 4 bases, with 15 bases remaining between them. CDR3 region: CASSFLGGAGETQYF. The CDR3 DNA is TGTGCCAGCAGCTTTCTGGGGGGGGCAGGAGAGACCCAGTACTTC.

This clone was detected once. CDR3 region: CASSIQGGYTF. Here the CDR3 DNA reads TGTGCCAGTAGTATCCAGGGTGGCTACACCTTC. V and J are TRBV19 and TRBJ1-2; D might be TRBD1 (5 bases). V was pared by 3 bases and J by 7 bases, with 6 bases between. Germline loops: CDR1 LNHDA, CDR2 SQIVND (reference sequence). The CDR3 extends over 11 amino acids.

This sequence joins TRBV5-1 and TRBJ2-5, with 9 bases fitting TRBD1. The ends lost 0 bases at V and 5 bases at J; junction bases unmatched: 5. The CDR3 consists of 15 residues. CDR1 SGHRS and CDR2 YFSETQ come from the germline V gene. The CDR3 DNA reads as TGCGCCAGCAGCTTGGGGGACAGGGAGATGGAGACCCAGTACTTC. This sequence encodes CASSLGDREMETQYF.

In nucleotides, the CDR3 is TGTGCCAGCAGCTTGGGGACTCACCACACAGATACGCAGTATTTT. Amino acid sequence: CASSLGTHHTDTQYF. The chain employs TRBV11-2 and TRBJ2-3; possible D gene TRBD2, 6 bases. The CDR3 has 15 amino acids. CDR1 is SGHAT and CDR2 is FQNNGV in the germline V gene. The V end lost 3 bases, the J end lost 2 bases, and 12 bases lay between the germline ends.

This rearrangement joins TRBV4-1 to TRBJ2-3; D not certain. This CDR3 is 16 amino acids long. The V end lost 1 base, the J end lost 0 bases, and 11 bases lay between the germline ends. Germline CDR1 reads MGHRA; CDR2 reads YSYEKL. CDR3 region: CASSQVRLTSTDTQYF. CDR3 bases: TGCGCCAGCAGCCAAGTGCGGCTAACTAGCACAGATACGCAGTATTTT.

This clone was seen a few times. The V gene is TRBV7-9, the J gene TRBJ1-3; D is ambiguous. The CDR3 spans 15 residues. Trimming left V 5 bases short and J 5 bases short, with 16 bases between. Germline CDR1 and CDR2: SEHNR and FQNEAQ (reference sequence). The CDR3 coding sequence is TGTGCCAGCAGCCCACCGGGAGATCCAAGAAACACCATATATTTT. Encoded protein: CASSPPGDPRNTIYF.

The CDR3 sequence: CASSPGGTNTEAFF. DNA for the CDR3: TGTGCCAGCAGCCCAGGGGGCACGAACACTGAAGCTTTCTTT. The J gene is TRBJ1-1, the V gene TRBV7-3, with TRBD1 matching over 8 bases. CDR3 length equals 14 residues. Germline assignment: CDR1 SGHTA and CDR2 FQGTGA. The V gene end was trimmed by 5 bases and the J gene end by 1 base; junction bases not matched to a gene: 3.

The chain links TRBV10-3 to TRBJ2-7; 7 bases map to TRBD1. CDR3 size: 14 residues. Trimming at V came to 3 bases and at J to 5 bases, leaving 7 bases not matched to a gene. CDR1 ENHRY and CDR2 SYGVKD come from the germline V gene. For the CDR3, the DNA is TGTGCCATCAGTGACACAGGGGCGGCCGACGAGCAGTACTTC. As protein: CAISDTGAADEQYF.